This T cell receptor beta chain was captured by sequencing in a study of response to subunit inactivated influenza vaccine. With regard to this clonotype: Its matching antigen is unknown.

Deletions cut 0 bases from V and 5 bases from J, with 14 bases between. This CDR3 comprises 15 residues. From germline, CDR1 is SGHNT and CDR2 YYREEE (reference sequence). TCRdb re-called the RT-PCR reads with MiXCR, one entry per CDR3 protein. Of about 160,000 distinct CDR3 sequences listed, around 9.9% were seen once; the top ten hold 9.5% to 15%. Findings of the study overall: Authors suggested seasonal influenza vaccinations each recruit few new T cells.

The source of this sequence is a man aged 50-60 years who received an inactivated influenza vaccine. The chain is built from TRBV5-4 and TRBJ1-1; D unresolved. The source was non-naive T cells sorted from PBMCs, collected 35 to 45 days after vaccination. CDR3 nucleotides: TGTGCCAGCAGCTTGGCCTTGGGTGTGGAGACTGAAGCTTTCTTT. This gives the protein CASSLALGVETEAFF.